This T cell receptor beta chain was recovered during a study of OX40 agonist ivuxolimab in advanced cancers. The wider study: Intravenous ivuxolimab at 0.01 to 10 mg/kg was given to patients every 2 weeks. General observations from the study: Specificity for antigen went undetermined in the expanded peripheral T cells. Also present in some nonresponders was a low level of normalized T-cell clonal expansion. Researchers report that CD8+ T cells had, on average, more expanded clones than CD4+.

Trimming left V 4 bases short and J 5 bases short, with 12 bases between. Germline V gene lookup returns CDR1 SGHRS and CDR2 YFSETQ. The CDR3 runs 13 residues. A word on this clone: Its antigen remains unidentified.

Repertoires were generated with immunoSEQ multiplex PCR, while TCRdb's copy carries only in-frame clones and drops some. The sample shows 100,000 or so clones, 94% of them seen only once. The V gene is TRBV5-1, the J gene TRBJ1-1, with D possibly matching TRBD1 (5 bases). The specimen was CD4+ or CD8+ T cells sorted from blood, collected in a trial of the OX40 agonist ivuxolimab. The clonotype originates from an adult with an advanced solid tumor such as melanoma, head and neck, liver or kidney cancer. The CDR3, as DNA: TGCGCCAGCAGCATGGGTACAGGAACTGAAGCTTTCTTT. The encoded protein is CASSMGTGTEAFF.